A selection of T cell receptor beta chains follows, all from one sample in a study of CD8 T cells in Susac syndrome. Each CDR3 protein is one row after TCRdb ran MiXCR on the immunoSEQ multiplex PCR reads. The sample yields about 71,000 distinct CDR3 sequences, 96% seen once. Sample: CD4+ T cells from PBMCs. These receptors came from a human donor with multiple sclerosis. The CDR3 runs from the conserved cysteine through the conserved F or W. Fields, in order: V gene, CDR3 length, clone size, J gene, D gene, CDR3 DNA, CDR3 protein. A D gene is named only where the DNA matches it firmly. Clone size is shown for a subset of rows, as once, few, many or a class of expanded clone.

TRBV11-1,14,.,TRBJ1-1,.,TGTGCCAGCAGCTTTAGGACTGCAGAGACTGAAGCTTTCTTT,CASSFRTAETEAFF
TRBV19,14,.,TRBJ1-2,TRBD1,TGTGCCAGTAGTATTCCCGGGACAGGGAGGGGCTACACCTTC,CASSIPGTGRGYTF
TRBV7-2,15,.,TRBJ1-6,TRBD1,TGTGCCAGCAGCATGGACAGGCCACCCAATTCACCCCTCCACTTT,CASSMDRPPNSPLHF
TRBV20-1,15,.,TRBJ2-5,TRBD2,TGCAGTGCTAGGGGACTAGCGGGGGCAAGTCAGACCCAGTACTTC,CSARGLAGASQTQYF
TRBV28,17,.,TRBJ2-1,.,TGTGCCAGCAGTTTATCCCTGTTTGGGGGGGGCCGTTATGAGCAGTTCTTC,CASSLSLFGGGRYEQFF
TRBV20-1,11,.,TRBJ2-7,.,TGCAGTGCGAAAGGGGCGAACGAGCAGTACTTC,CSAKGANEQYF
TRBV29-1,16,.,TRBJ2-1,TRBD2,TGCAGCGTTGAAGTGCAGCGGGGCAGCTCCTACAATGAGCAGTTCTTC,CSVEVQRGSSYNEQFF
TRBV29-1,13,.,TRBJ1-1,.,TGCAGCGTTTTAAGGCGGTTGAACACTGAAGCTTTCTTT,CSVLRRLNTEAFF
TRBV6-6,12,.,TRBJ1-1,.,TGTGCCAGCAGTGACCCGACGGGGGTAGCTTTCTTT,CASSDPTGVAFF
TRBV19,13,.,TRBJ2-1,.,TGTGCCAGTAGTATCGGCAGGGGCAATGAGCAGTTCTTC,CASSIGRGNEQFF
TRBV5-1,15,once,TRBJ2-3,TRBD2,TGCGCCAGCGGACTAGCGGGGGGGAGCACAGATACGCAGTATTTT,CASGLAGGSTDTQYF
TRBV29-1,13,.,TRBJ2-3,TRBD2,TGCAGCGTCCGTGGACTAGCCTCAGATACGCAGTATTTT,CSVRGLASDTQYF
TRBV30,13,.,TRBJ1-5,TRBD1,TGTGCCTGGACAACAGGGGGCAACCAGCCCCAGCATTTT,CAWTTGGNQPQHF
TRBV7-2,16,.,TRBJ2-7,.,TGTGCCAGCAGCTTAGTGGGCCAGGATTTCTCCTACGAGCAGTACTTC,CASSLVGQDFSYEQYF
TRBV30,14,.,TRBJ2-2,TRBD2,TGTGCCTGGAGTGTATACCCAGCGGGAGGGGAGCTGTTTTTT,CAWSVYPAGGELFF
TRBV7-2,15,once,TRBJ1-6,.,TGTGCCAGCAGCCTGAATAACCCGATTAATTCACCCCTCCACTTT,CASSLNNPINSPLHF
TRBV20-1,13,.,TRBJ2-2,.,TGCAGTGCTAGAGGAGCGAACACCGGGGAGCTGTTTTTT,CSARGANTGELFF
TRBV3-1,14,.,TRBJ1-5,.,TGTGCCAGCAGCGGGGGTTTTAGCAATCAGCCCCAGCATTTT,CASSGGFSNQPQHF
TRBV4-3,15,.,TRBJ2-4,TRBD1,TGCGCCAGCAGCCAAGATTGGCAGGGGGCAAACATTCAGTACTTC,CASSQDWQGANIQYF
TRBV15,15,.,TRBJ1-3,TRBD1,TGTGCCACCAGCAGAGACAGGGGGACTGGAAACACCATATATTTT,CATSRDRGTGNTIYF
TRBV20-1,13,.,TRBJ1-1,.,TGCAGTGCTAGGGCGGGGTTGAACACTGAAGCTTTCTTT,CSARAGLNTEAFF